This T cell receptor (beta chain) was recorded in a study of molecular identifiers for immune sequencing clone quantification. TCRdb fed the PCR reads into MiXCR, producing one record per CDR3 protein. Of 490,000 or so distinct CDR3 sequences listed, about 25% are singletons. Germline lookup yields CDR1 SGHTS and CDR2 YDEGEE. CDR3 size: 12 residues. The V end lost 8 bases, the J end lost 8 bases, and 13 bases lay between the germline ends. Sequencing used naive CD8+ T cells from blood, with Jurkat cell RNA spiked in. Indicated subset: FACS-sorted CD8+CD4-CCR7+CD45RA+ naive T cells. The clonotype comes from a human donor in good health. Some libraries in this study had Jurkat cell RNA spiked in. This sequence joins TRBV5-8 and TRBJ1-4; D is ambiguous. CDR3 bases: TGTGCCAGAAGATTGGTAGGCGAAAAACTGTTTTTT. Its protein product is CARRLVGEKLFF.